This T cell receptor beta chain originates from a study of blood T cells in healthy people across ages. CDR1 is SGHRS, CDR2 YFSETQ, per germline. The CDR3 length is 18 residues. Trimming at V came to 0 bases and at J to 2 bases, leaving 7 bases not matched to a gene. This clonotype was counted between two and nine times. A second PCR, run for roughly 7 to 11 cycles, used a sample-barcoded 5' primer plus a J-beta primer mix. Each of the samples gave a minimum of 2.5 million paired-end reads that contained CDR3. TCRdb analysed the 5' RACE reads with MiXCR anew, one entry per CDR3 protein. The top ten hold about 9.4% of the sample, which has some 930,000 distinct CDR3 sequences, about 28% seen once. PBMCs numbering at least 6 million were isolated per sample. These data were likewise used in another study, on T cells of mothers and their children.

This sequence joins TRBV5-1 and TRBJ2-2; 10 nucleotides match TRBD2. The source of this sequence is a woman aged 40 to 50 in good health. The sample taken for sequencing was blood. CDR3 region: CASSLAALAGVNTGELFF. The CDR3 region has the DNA TGCGCCAGCAGCTTGGCCGCCCTAGCGGGGGTTAACACCGGGGAGCTGTTTTTT. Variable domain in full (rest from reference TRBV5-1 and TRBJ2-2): KAGVTQTPRYLIKTRGQQVTLSCSPISGHRSVSWYQQTPGQGLQFLFEYFSETQRNKGNFPGRFSGRQFSNSRSEMNVSTLELGDSALYLCASSLAALAGVNTGELFFGEGSRLTVL.